This TCR beta chain stems from a study of shared clonotypes between healthy human individuals. As for the study in general: Donors, aged 18 to 49, were a couple of women and three men.

V lost 4 bases and J lost 6, with 17 bases in between. This CDR3 has 15 amino acids. Germline V gene sequence: CDR1 MGHRA, CDR2 YSYEKL. Only a few counts were recorded for this clone. Antigen: not known. The assay was carried out at the deep level. TCRdb's copy holds only in-frame clones and misses some; the assay was immunoSEQ multiplex PCR. In the table there are around 690,000 clones, about 90% of which are singletons. Study-level findings and limits: Blood alone was sampled, and tissue repertoires likely differ. When compared with the clonotypes that were shared by all four sorted-subset donors, the non-shared clonotypes turned out to have lower generation probabilities.

The receptor's source is a man between 18 and 29 years old in good health. Some clones in this sample may be carry-over from other donors' samples. Sequencing was carried out using memory CD8+ T cells from PBMCs. Noted subset: CD45RO+ cells pooled with CCR7-negative TemRA cells. The chain joins TRBV4-1 to TRBJ2-3, with D possibly being TRBD2 (5 bases). The CDR3 coding sequence is TGCGCCAGCAGCCTGGACTCCCAGCGAGGGGATACGCAGTATTTT. Protein product: CASSLDSQRGDTQYF.